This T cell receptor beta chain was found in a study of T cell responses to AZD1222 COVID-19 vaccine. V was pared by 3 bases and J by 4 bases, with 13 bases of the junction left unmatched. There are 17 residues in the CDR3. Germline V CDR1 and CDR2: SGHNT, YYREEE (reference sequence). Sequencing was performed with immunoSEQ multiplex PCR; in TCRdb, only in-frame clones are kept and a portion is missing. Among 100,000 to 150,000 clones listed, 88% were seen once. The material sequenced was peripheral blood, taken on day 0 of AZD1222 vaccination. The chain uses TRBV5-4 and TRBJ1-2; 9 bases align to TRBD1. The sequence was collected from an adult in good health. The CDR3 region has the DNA TGTGCCAGCAGCTCTCCGGGACAGGGCTTTGACGGCTATGGCTACACCTTC. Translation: CASSSPGQGFDGYGYTF.